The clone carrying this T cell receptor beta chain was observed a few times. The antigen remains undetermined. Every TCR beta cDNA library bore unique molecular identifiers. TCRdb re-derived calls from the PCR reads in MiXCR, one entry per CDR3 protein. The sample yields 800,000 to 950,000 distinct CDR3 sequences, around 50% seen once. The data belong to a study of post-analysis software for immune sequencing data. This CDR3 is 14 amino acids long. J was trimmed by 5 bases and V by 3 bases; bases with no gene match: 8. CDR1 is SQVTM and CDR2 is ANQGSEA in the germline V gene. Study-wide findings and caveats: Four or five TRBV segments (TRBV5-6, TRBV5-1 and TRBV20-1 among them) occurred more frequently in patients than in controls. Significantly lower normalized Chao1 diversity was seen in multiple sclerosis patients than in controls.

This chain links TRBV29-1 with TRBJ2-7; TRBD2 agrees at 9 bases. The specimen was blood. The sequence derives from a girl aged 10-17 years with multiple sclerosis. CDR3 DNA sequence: TGCAGCGTTGAGAGGCTAGCGGGACCCAACGAGCAGTACTTC. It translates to CSVERLAGPNEQYF.